The clone carrying this T cell receptor beta chain showed up just a few times. Its antigen is undetermined. This sample is drawn from a study of T-cell memory formation after mild COVID-19. In the study overall: Most TCR clusters belonged to a single donor.

CDR1 is SEHNR and CDR2 is FQNEAQ in the germline V gene (reference sequence). Trimming took 5 bases from V and 5 from J, leaving 13 bases between them. The CDR3 loop spans 13 amino acids. TCRdb re-called the 5' RACE reads through MiXCR, storing one row per CDR3 protein. Among 85,000 to 130,000 distinct CDR3 sequences listed, about 18% were seen once. Findings and caveats of the study: Later expanders leaned toward CD4+, whereas clones contracting from day 15 to 85 were balanced CD4/CD8.

The origin of this receptor is an adult woman who had mild COVID-19 (a few samples of this study predate the infection). Cell type and time point are not known. This chain uses TRBV7-9 with TRBJ2-7; TRBD1 is a possible D gene (6 bases). Material for sequencing was PBMCs or a T cell subset sorted from them (not recorded which). CDR3 sequence (DNA): TGTGCCAGCAGCCAGGGGACCTGGGACGAGCAGTACTTC. Translating it yields CASSQGTWDEQYF.